The next 30 T cell receptor beta chains were all read from a single sample in a study of shared clonotypes between healthy human individuals. Method: immunoSEQ multiplex PCR; TCRdb's copy keeps in-frame clones and lacks some. The sample contains about 2.3 million clones, 93% of which appear only once. The specimen was naive CD4+ T cells from PBMCs. Sample subset: CD45RA+ positively selected. The receptors were gathered from a man aged 18 to 29 in good health. Some clones in this sample may be carry-over from other donors' samples.

V is TRBV4-2 and J is TRBJ1-1; the D gene is possibly TRBD1 (5 bases). In germline, CDR1 is LGHNA, CDR2 YNFKEQ. Between the trimmed V and J ends, which lost 1 base and 11 bases, there was a span of 11 bases. The CDR3 has 12 residues. The CDR3 DNA is TGTGCCAGCAGCCAAGCCCGGGGGTCCGCTTTCTTT. Encoded protein: CASSQARGSAFF.

In its sample, this clone was seen once. This chain uses TRBV7-9 with TRBJ1-3, with D uncertain. V was clipped by 2 bases and J by 2 bases, with 7 bases between them. CDR1 SEHNR and CDR2 FQNEAQ come from the germline V gene (reference sequence). CDR3 length: 14 residues. The CDR3 sequence is CASSLSGPGNTIYF. DNA for the CDR3: TGTGCCAGCAGCTTATCAGGTCCTGGAAACACCATATATTTT.

The V gene is TRBV5-1, the J gene TRBJ2-3, with 10 nucleotides matching TRBD1. This CDR3 region has 16 residues. The junction had 2 bases not matched to a gene; V was cut back by 0 bases and J by 1 base. Germline CDR1 reads SGHRS; CDR2 reads YFSETQ. CDR3 coding DNA: TGCGCCAGCAGCTTGGAGGGGACAGGGGGCACAGATACGCAGTATTTT. Translated: CASSLEGTGGTDTQYF.

V is TRBV7-3 and J is TRBJ2-6; D remains ambiguous. The CDR3 spans 15 residues. The ends were cut back, 1 base at V and 2 bases at J, with 6 bases in the middle. Per germline, CDR1 SGHTA and CDR2 FQGTGA. This chain's CDR3 is CASSLIGAGANVLTF. The CDR3 DNA follows: TGTGCCAGCAGCTTAATAGGTGCTGGGGCCAACGTCCTGACTTTC.

This clone was detected once. The rearrangement uses TRBV28 and TRBJ1-4; 9 nucleotides line up with TRBD1. The length of the CDR3 is 15 residues. After removal of 6 bases from V and 4 bases from J, the junction contained 6 bases not matched to a gene. Germline CDR1 MDHEN, CDR2 SYDVKM. This CDR3 is CASRGTDRGNEKLFF. DNA of the CDR3: TGTGCCAGCAGGGGCACGGACAGGGGTAATGAAAAACTGTTTTTT.

This rearrangement joins TRBV9 to TRBJ2-3, with TRBD2 identical over 7 bases. V shed 3 bases, J shed 5 bases, and the junction held 9 bases outside the gene matches. The CDR3 has 15 residues. Germline V gene lookup returns CDR1 SGDLS and CDR2 YYNGEE. The CDR3 DNA sequence: TGTGCCAGCAGCGCAGAGGCGGGAGCTGTAGATACGCAGTATTTT. As protein: CASSAEAGAVDTQYF.

Remarks on this clone: Other DNA sequences in the same sample also yield this CDR3. The chain couples TRBV9 to TRBJ2-1, with D perhaps TRBD2 (5 bases). V lost 0 bases to trimming and J lost 1 base, with 11 bases between them. This CDR3 comprises 16 residues. Germline loops: CDR1 SGDLS, CDR2 YYNGEE. In DNA, the CDR3 is TGTGCCAGCAGCGTAGTTGGTGGGAGATCCTACAATGAGCAGTTCTTC. Its translation is CASSVVGGRSYNEQFF.

CDR3 sequence (DNA): TGCGCCAGCAGTTCTACCGTGACAGGTAACACTGAAGCTTTCTTT. Amino acid sequence: CASSSTVTGNTEAFF. This rearrangement joins TRBV5-1 to TRBJ1-1; possible D gene TRBD1, 6 bases. The CDR3 spans 15 residues. From germline, CDR1 is SGHRS and CDR2 YFSETQ. Trimming removed 5 bases at V and 2 bases at J, with 16 bases between. The variable domain in full, completed from reference TRBV5-1 and TRBJ1-1, reads KAGVTQTPRYLIKTRGQQVTLSCSPISGHRSVSWYQQTPGQGLQFLFEYFSETQRNKGNFPGRFSGRQFSNSRSEMNVSTLELGDSALYLCASSSTVTGNTEAFFGQGTRLTVV.

The chain has TRBV6-5 and TRBJ1-2; tentatively, D is TRBD1 (5 bases). Trimming removed 6 bases at V and 5 bases at J, with 13 bases between. The CDR3 has 13 amino acids. CDR1 and CDR2 from the germline V gene are MNHEY and SVGAGI. This chain's CDR3 is CASRSGTTYGYTF. The DNA of the CDR3 is TGTGCCAGCAGATCCGGGACTACATATGGCTACACCTTC.

This chain links TRBV6-1 with TRBJ2-7; 7 nucleotides line up with TRBD2. V dropped 7 bases and J dropped 3; count of bases not matched to a gene: 9. The CDR3 sequence is 14 residues long. Germline assignment: CDR1 MNHNS and CDR2 SASEGT. CDR3 residues: CASTRGGGYYEQYF. The CDR3 nucleotides read TGTGCCAGCACCAGAGGCGGGGGTTACTACGAGCAGTACTTC.

V usage is TRBV6-4 and J usage is TRBJ2-1; 7 nucleotides line up with TRBD2. This CDR3 contains 16 residues. Trimming at V came to 4 bases and at J to 3 bases, leaving 9 bases not matched to a gene. The germline V gene has CDR1 MRHNA and CDR2 SNTAGT. The CDR3 DNA reads as TGTGCCAGCAGTGCCTTCGCCTGGACTAGCTACAATGAGCAGTTCTTC. Its protein product is CASSAFAWTSYNEQFF.

The chain couples TRBV5-4 to TRBJ2-5, with TRBD2 identical over 10 bases. The V gene end was trimmed by 9 bases and the J gene end by 3 bases; junction bases not matched to a gene: 11. This CDR3 contains 15 residues. Germline V lookup: CDR1 SGHNT, CDR2 YYREEE (reference sequence). This chain's CDR3 is CATGWSLAGEETQYF. The CDR3 bases are TGTGCCACCGGATGGTCCCTAGCGGGAGAAGAGACCCAGTACTTC.

The rearrangement uses TRBV6-5 and TRBJ2-5, with 10 bases matching TRBD1. With 3 bases clipped from V and 5 bases from J, the junction kept 6 bases outside the gene matches. From germline, CDR1 is MNHEY and CDR2 SVGAGI. The CDR3 spans 15 residues. CDR3 DNA: TGTGCCAGCAGTTATCGACAGGGGGCTGGGGAGACCCAGTACTTC. It codes for CASSYRQGAGETQYF.

J is TRBJ2-3 and V is TRBV5-1, with 8 bases aligning to TRBD1. Trimming removed 1 base from V and 4 bases from J; junction bases left unmatched: 20. Germline assignment: CDR1 SGHRS and CDR2 YFSETQ. The CDR3 is made up of 20 amino acids. CDR3 protein: CASSLNWGRGLSLASDTQYF. CDR3 nucleotide sequence: TGCGCCAGCAGCTTGAATTGGGGCAGGGGGCTATCACTCGCCTCAGATACGCAGTATTTT. The full variable domain, its missing parts supplied by reference TRBV5-1 and TRBJ2-3, is KAGVTQTPRYLIKTRGQQVTLSCSPISGHRSVSWYQQTPGQGLQFLFEYFSETQRNKGNFPGRFSGRQFSNSRSEMNVSTLELGDSALYLCASSLNWGRGLSLASDTQYFGPGTRLTVL.

The chain joins TRBV27 to TRBJ1-5; no clear D gene. This CDR3 comprises 13 residues. V gave up 6 bases and J gave up 3 bases, with 9 bases separating them. Germline CDR1 reads MNHEY; CDR2 reads SMNVEV (reference sequence). The CDR3 loop reads CASSKSINQPQHF. The CDR3 nucleotides are TGTGCCAGCAGCAAATCTATCAATCAGCCCCAGCATTTT.

This clone was observed a single time. J is TRBJ2-4 and V is TRBV2, with D hard to call. V dropped 0 bases and J dropped 0 bases, with 9 bases sitting between them. Germline V gene lookup returns CDR1 SNHLY and CDR2 FYNNEI. This CDR3 is built from 16 residues. For the CDR3, the DNA is TGTGCCAGCAGTGAAGCAGTGCAGTTAGCCAAAAACATTCAGTACTTC. This encodes CASSEAVQLAKNIQYF.

The rearrangement links TRBV9 to TRBJ2-5, with 11 bases lining up with TRBD2. CDR1 is SGDLS and CDR2 is YYNGEE in the germline V gene. The CDR3 sequence is 17 residues long. The ends lost 0 bases at V and 5 bases at J; junction bases unmatched: 9. CDR3 DNA: TGTGCCAGCAGCGTAGCTGCGCTAGCGGGGGGTCTTGAGACCCAGTACTTC. It specifies CASSVAALAGGLETQYF. Full variable domain (rest looked up from reference TRBV9 and TRBJ2-5): DSGVTQTPKHLITATGQRVTLRCSPRSGDLSVYWYQQSLDQGLQFLIQYYNGEERAKGNILERFSAQQFPDLHSELNLSSLELGDSALYFCASSVAALAGGLETQYFGPGTRLLVL.

This rearrangement joins TRBV25-1 to TRBJ2-2, with 8 positions matching TRBD1. V dropped 6 bases and J dropped 5; count of bases not matched to a gene: 5. Germline-derived CDR1 and CDR2 are MGHDK and SYGVNS. This CDR3 has 14 amino acids. The CDR3: CASRRTGTTGELFF. CDR3 bases: TGTGCCAGCAGAAGGACAGGGACAACCGGGGAGCTGTTTTTT.

The chain recombines TRBV19 with TRBJ2-1; maybe TRBD2 (6 bases). Germline assignment: CDR1 LNHDA and CDR2 SQIVND (reference sequence). This CDR3 has 14 amino acids. V lost 2 bases, J lost 9 bases, and 14 bases lay in between. The CDR3 spells CASSIYRIGGEQFF. The CDR3 DNA reads TGTGCCAGTAGTATATATCGCATCGGGGGTGAGCAGTTCTTC. The whole variable domain, filled in from reference TRBV19 and TRBJ2-1, reads DGGITQSPKYLFRKEGQNVTLSCEQNLNHDAMYWYRQDPGQGLRLIYYSQIVNDFQKGDIAEGYSVSREKKESFPLTVTSAQKNPTAFYLCASSIYRIGGEQFFGPGTRLTVL.

The genes are TRBV10-3 and TRBJ2-7; 8 positions agree with TRBD2. CDR3 length: 16 residues. Germline CDR1 ENHRY, CDR2 SYGVKD. Trimming at V came to 2 bases and at J to 7 bases, leaving 13 bases not matched to a gene. The CDR3 here is CAISENPRTSFDEQYF. CDR3 DNA sequence: TGTGCCATCAGTGAGAACCCCCGGACTAGCTTTGATGAGCAGTACTTC.

V is TRBV15 and J is TRBJ2-5; the D gene could be TRBD1 or TRBD2 (6 bases each). V lost 4 bases, J lost 4 bases, and 16 bases lay in between. The CDR3 sequence is 15 residues long. The V gene's germline CDR1 is LNHNV and CDR2 YYDKDF (reference sequence). Here the CDR3 reads CATSKRTGTRETQYF. The CDR3 DNA is TGTGCCACCAGCAAGAGAACAGGGACTCGAGAGACCCAGTACTTC. Full variable domain (outside the CDR3, taken from reference TRBV15 and TRBJ2-5): DAMVIQNPRYQVTQFGKPVTLSCSQTLNHNVMYWYQQKSSQAPKLLFHYYDKDFNNEADTPDNFQSRRPNTSFCFLDIRSPGLGDTAMYLCATSKRTGTRETQYFGPGTRLLVL.

The chain uses TRBV5-1 and TRBJ1-2; 7 bases align to TRBD1. The CDR3 runs to 14 residues. Germline CDR1 is SGHRS and CDR2 is YFSETQ. J was trimmed by 1 base and V by 4 bases; bases with no gene match: 4. The CDR3 loop is CASSQGVGNYGYTF. As DNA, the CDR3 is TGCGCCAGCAGCCAGGGGGTCGGTAACTATGGCTACACCTTC.

This chain uses TRBV5-1 with TRBJ1-1; D perhaps matches TRBD1 (5 bases). Deletions cut 0 bases from V and 3 bases from J, with 12 bases between. Germline V gene sequence: CDR1 SGHRS, CDR2 YFSETQ. The length of the CDR3 is 15 residues. The CDR3 here is CASSLARGGDTEAFF. The CDR3 DNA reads as TGCGCCAGCAGCTTGGCCCGGGGAGGGGACACTGAAGCTTTCTTT.

Details on this clone: Other DNA sequences from this sample encode an identical CDR3 as well. This chain connects TRBV6-4 to TRBJ2-2; 8 positions agree with TRBD2. J was trimmed by 3 bases and V by 4 bases; bases with no gene match: 4. CDR3 length: 15 amino acids. CDR1 MRHNA and CDR2 SNTAGT come from the germline V gene. In nucleotides, the CDR3 is TGTGCCAGCAGTGCGAGTAGCGGGGACACCGGGGAGCTGTTTTTT. It encodes CASSASSGDTGELFF.

The chain is built from TRBV30 and TRBJ2-7; tentatively, D is TRBD1 (7 bases). The V and J ends lost 6 bases and 1 base respectively, with 13 bases between them. Germline assignment: CDR1 GTSNPN and CDR2 SVGIG (reference sequence). This CDR3 spans 13 amino acids. This chain's CDR3 is CACRRDRSYEQYF. The CDR3 DNA follows: TGTGCCTGTCGGCGGGACAGATCCTACGAGCAGTACTTC.

The genes are TRBV29-1 and TRBJ2-5, with 9 bases aligning to TRBD2. The assigned J gene may be wrong: the sequence end matches TRBJ2-7 better. CDR1 SQVTM and CDR2 ANQGSEA come from the germline V gene. The CDR3 has 14 residues. The DNA of the CDR3 is TGCAGCGTTGGCGGGAGGGCCTCGTCCTACGAGCAGTACTTC. Amino acid sequence: CSVGGRASSYEQYF.

This rearrangement joins TRBV6-5 to TRBJ2-2; perhaps TRBD1 as D (6 bases). The CDR3 extends over 14 amino acids. The germline gives CDR1 MNHEY, CDR2 SVGAGI. The V end lost 5 bases, the J end lost 2 bases, and 9 bases lay between the germline ends. This CDR3 is CASSGRGNTGELFF. CDR3 coding DNA: TGTGCCAGCAGTGGCAGGGGCAACACCGGGGAGCTGTTTTTT.

As regards this clone: This same CDR3 is encoded by further DNA sequences in the sample. The chain carries TRBV30 and TRBJ2-7; D perhaps matches TRBD1 (5 bases). The CDR3 length is 13 residues. CDR1 is GTSNPN, CDR2 SVGIG, per germline (reference sequence). Trimming took off 3 bases at V and 0 bases at J, with 9 bases between the two ends. The CDR3 nucleotides are TGTGCCTGGAGCCAGGGTAGCTCCTACGAGCAGTACTTC. This codes for CAWSQGSSYEQYF.

The chain couples TRBV9 to TRBJ2-7; D not certain. Trimming pared 0 bases from V and 3 bases from J, leaving 13 bases between. The germline V gene encodes CDR1 SGDLS and CDR2 YYNGEE. The CDR3 covers 15 residues. The CDR3 sequence: CASSVVADSNYEQYF. The CDR3 nucleotides are TGTGCCAGCAGCGTAGTGGCAGACTCAAACTACGAGCAGTACTTC.

This clone was observed once. The CDR3 region is CASSPTTTRRTITKNIQYF. As DNA, the CDR3 is TGTGCCAGCTCACCAACGACAACCAGACGGACTATCACCAAAAACATTCAGTACTTC. The chain combines TRBV18 with TRBJ2-4; perhaps TRBD2 as D (6 bases). This CDR3 has 19 residues. CDR1 and CDR2 from the germline V gene are KGHSH and LQKENI. Trimming took off 2 bases at V and 2 bases at J, with 22 bases between the two ends.